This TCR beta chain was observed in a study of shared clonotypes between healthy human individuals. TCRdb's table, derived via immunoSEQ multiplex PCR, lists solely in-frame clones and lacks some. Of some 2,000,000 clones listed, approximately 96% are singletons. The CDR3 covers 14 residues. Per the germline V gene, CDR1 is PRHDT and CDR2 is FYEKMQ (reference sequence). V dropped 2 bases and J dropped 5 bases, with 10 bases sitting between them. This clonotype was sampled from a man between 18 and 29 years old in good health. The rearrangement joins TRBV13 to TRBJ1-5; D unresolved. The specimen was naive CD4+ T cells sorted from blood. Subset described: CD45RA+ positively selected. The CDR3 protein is CASSLRASHQPQHF. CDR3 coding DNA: TGTGCCAGCAGCTTAAGGGCATCGCATCAGCCCCAGCATTTT. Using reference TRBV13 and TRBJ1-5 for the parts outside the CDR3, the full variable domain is AAGVIQSPRHLIKEKRETATLKCYPIPRHDTVYWYQQGPGQDPQFLISFYEKMQSDKGSIPDRFSAQQFSDYHSELNMSSLELGDSALYFCASSLRASHQPQHFGDGTRLSIL.